This record looks at one T cell receptor beta chain sequence and its context. Its antigen is as yet unknown. Recipients boosted at about 4 weeks or about 12 weeks are pooled. The V and J ends lost 4 bases and 1 base respectively, with 12 bases between them. Germline V gives CDR1 SGHTA, CDR2 FQGTGA. There are 15 residues in the CDR3. The record originates from a study of T cell responses to AZD1222 COVID-19 vaccine. General observations from the study: Donors were mostly white British, more females; clonal diversity possibly underestimated. Repertoire sampling happened only post peak T cell response. There were vaccine-associated CD4 TCRs across spike, dominant at 160-218 and 743-854.

Produced via immunoSEQ multiplex PCR; TCRdb's table is partial and in-frame only. The sample lists 110,000 to 150,000 clones; about 88% were seen once. This chain connects TRBV7-3 to TRBJ2-3; possible D gene TRBD1, 6 bases. The receptor was isolated from an adult who received the AZD1222 COVID-19 vaccine. This specimen was peripheral blood, taken 28 days after the second AZD1222 dose. The CDR3 sequence is CASSSRGSGTDTQYF. DNA for the CDR3: TGTGCCAGCAGCTCCAGGGGCTCGGGCACAGATACGCAGTATTTT. Filled out from reference TRBV7-3 and TRBJ2-3, the complete variable domain reads GAGVSQTPSNKVTEKGKYVELRCDPISGHTALYWYRQSLGQGPEFLIYFQGTGAADDSGLPNDRFFAVRPEGSVSTLKIQRTERGDSAVYLCASSSRGSGTDTQYFGPGTRLTVL.